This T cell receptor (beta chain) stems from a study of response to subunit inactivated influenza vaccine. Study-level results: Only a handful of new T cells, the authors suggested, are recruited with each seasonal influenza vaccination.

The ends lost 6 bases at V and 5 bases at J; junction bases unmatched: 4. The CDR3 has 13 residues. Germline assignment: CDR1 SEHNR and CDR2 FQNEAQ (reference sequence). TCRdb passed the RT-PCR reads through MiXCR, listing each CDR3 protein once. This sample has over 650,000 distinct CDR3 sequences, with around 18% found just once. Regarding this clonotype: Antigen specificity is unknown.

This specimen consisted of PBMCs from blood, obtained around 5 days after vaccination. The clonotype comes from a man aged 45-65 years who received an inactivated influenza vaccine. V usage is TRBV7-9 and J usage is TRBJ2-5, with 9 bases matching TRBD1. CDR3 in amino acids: CASRRTGDETQYF. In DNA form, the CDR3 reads TGTGCCAGCAGACGGACAGGGGACGAGACCCAGTACTTC. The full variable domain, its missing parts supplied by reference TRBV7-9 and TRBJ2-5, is DTGVSQNPRHKITKRGQNVTFRCDPISEHNRLYWYRQTLGQGPEFLTYFQNEAQLEKSRLLSDRFSAERPKGSFSTLEIQRTEQGDSAMYLCASRRTGDETQYFGPGTRLLVL.